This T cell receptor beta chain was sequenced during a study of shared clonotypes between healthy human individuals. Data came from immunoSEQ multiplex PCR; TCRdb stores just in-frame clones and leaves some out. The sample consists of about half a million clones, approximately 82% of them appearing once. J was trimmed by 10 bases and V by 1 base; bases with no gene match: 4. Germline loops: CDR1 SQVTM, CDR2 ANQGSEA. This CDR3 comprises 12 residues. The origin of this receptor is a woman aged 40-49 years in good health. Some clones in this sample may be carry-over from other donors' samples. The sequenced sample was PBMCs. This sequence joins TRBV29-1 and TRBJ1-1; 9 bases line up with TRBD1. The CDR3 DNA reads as TGCAGCGTTGAAGGGGACAGGGTTGCAGCTTTCTTT. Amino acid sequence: CSVEGDRVAAFF.